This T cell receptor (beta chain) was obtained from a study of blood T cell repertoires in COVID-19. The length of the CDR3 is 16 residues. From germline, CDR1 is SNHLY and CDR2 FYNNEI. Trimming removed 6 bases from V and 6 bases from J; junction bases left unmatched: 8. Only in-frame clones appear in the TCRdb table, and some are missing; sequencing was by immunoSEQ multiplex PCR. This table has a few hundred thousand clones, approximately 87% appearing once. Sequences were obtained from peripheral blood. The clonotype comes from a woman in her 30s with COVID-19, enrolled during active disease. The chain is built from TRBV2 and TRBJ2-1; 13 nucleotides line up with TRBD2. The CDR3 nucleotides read TGTGCCAGCAGCCGGACTAGCGGGAGACAGGTCAATGAGCAGTTCTTC. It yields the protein CASSRTSGRQVNEQFF.